This passage covers 20 T cell receptor beta chains from one sample sequenced in a study of metastatic and nonmetastatic thyroid tumors. TCRdb reprocessed the PCR reads using MiXCR. The repertoire holds about 20,000 clones, with about 11% as singletons. Patients had received no treatment of any kind before thyroid surgery. Sequencing was done on a sample of blood. The source of these receptors is a female donor with papillary thyroid cancer or a benign thyroid nodule (not recorded which). Some clones in this sample may be carry-over from other donors' samples.

This clone was counted at least ten times. The chain is built from TRBV3-1 and TRBJ2-3; 9 bases match TRBD2. The germline V gene has CDR1 LGHDT and CDR2 YNNKEL (reference sequence). The CDR3 runs 17 residues. Trimming at V came to 4 bases and at J to 1 base, leaving 9 bases not matched to a gene. The CDR3 DNA is TGTGCCAGCAGCCCTCGGGTAGCGGGAGATGGCACAGATACGCAGTATTTT. As protein: CASSPRVAGDGTDTQYF.

This clone was observed many times. The J gene is TRBJ2-1, the V gene TRBV20-1; TRBD1 matches at 7 bases. Trimming removed 3 bases from V and 4 bases from J; junction bases left unmatched: 24. From germline, CDR1 is DFQATT and CDR2 SNEGSKA (reference sequence). The CDR3 has 20 amino acids. The CDR3 loop is CSARTGQALSRFGGYNEQFF. CDR3 sequence (DNA): TGCAGTGCTAGGACCGGACAGGCCCTGAGTCGTTTTGGCGGATACAATGAGCAGTTCTTC.

Comments on this clone: This may arise from a read error, as a much more abundant clone is one base away. The chain combines TRBV3-1 with TRBJ2-1; D is possibly TRBD2 (5 bases). CDR1 is LGHDT, CDR2 YNNKEL, per germline (reference sequence). The ends were cut back, 4 bases at V and 10 bases at J, with 11 bases in the middle. The length of the CDR3 is 12 residues. The CDR3 DNA reads TGTGCCAGCAGCCCCAGGACTTGGGAGCAGTTCTTC. It translates to CASSPRTWEQFF.

This clone has a count of ten or more. The CDR3 DNA follows: TGTGCCAGCAGCTTCCGGGGAAACACCATATATTTT. The encoded protein is CASSFRGNTIYF. This chain links TRBV7-9 with TRBJ1-3, with unresolved D. Trimming took 3 bases from V and 4 from J, leaving 4 bases between them. The length of the CDR3 is 12 residues. Looked up from germline, CDR1 is SEHNR and CDR2 is FQNEAQ (reference sequence).

This clone rates as medium-sized. The rearrangement links TRBV6-2 or TRBV6-3 to TRBJ2-7; D not resolved. Deletions cut 4 bases from V and 4 bases from J, with 8 bases between. Germline V gene data show CDR1 as MNHEY and CDR2 as SVGEGT. This CDR3 region has 12 residues. CDR3 DNA sequence: TGTGCCAGCAGTTCAGGCCGGTACGAGCAGTACTTC. This translates into CASSSGRYEQYF.

This clone has more than one count but fewer than ten. The V call is TRBV27, the J call TRBJ2-3; TRBD2 is a possible D gene (6 bases). The CDR3 consists of 15 residues. Germline loops: CDR1 MNHEY, CDR2 SMNVEV (reference sequence). Trimming stripped 2 bases from V and 0 bases from J, with 9 bases between. CDR3 sequence reads: CASSLGGASTDTQYF. CDR3 in DNA: TGTGCCAGCAGTTTAGGCGGGGCAAGCACAGATACGCAGTATTTT.

This clone was observed many times. V and J are TRBV7-8 and TRBJ2-1, with TRBD2 matching over 7 bases. The length of the CDR3 is 15 residues. Germline trimming cut 5 bases from V and 7 bases from J; bases unmatched to any gene: 11. Germline CDR1 reads SGHVS; CDR2 reads FQNEAQ. CDR3 protein: CASSLPGLRGNEQFF. In DNA form, the CDR3 reads TGTGCCAGCAGCCTTCCGGGACTAAGAGGGAATGAGCAGTTCTTC.

As regards this clone: This may arise from a read error, as a much more abundant clone is one base away. This chain links TRBV7-3 with TRBJ2-3; D possibly corresponds to TRBD2 (5 bases). The germline V gene has CDR1 SGHTA and CDR2 FQGTGA. Trimming removed 5 bases at V and 1 base at J, with 10 bases between. This CDR3 has 14 amino acids. CDR3 nucleotides: TGTGCCAGCAGCAAACTACTAGGCACAGATACGCAGTATTTT. Its protein is CASSKLLGTDTQYF.

About this clone: A much larger clone is a single base away; this may be a read error. The same CDR3 can be traced to other DNA sequences in this sample. The rearrangement uses TRBV29-1 and TRBJ2-1, with TRBD1 matching over 10 bases. This CDR3 has 14 residues. Germline V gene sequence: CDR1 SQVTM, CDR2 ANQGSEA. Here the CDR3 reads CSVEGTGVGNEQFF. CDR3 bases: TGTAGCGTTGAAGGGACAGGGGTAGGCAATGAGCAGTTCTTC.

In its sample, this clone was seen many times. This rearrangement joins TRBV4-3 to TRBJ2-1; 8 bases map to TRBD2. The V segment lost 1 base and the J segment 7 bases; nucleotides outside the gene matches: 6. Germline lookup yields CDR1 LGHNA and CDR2 YSLEER. The CDR3 contains 15 residues. The CDR3 loop is CASSQVSGGPNEQFF. In nucleotides, the CDR3 is TGCGCCAGCAGCCAAGTTTCGGGAGGGCCAAATGAGCAGTTCTTC.

This clone showed up many times. The genes are TRBV20-1 and TRBJ2-1; D is perhaps TRBD1 or TRBD2 (5 bases each). Trimming cost V 1 base and J 8 bases, with 21 bases left between them. The CDR3 loop spans 16 amino acids. Germline lookup yields CDR1 DFQATT and CDR2 SNEGSKA (reference sequence). The CDR3 is CSARVPLRGAGDEQFF. The CDR3 nucleotides are TGCAGTGCTAGAGTACCCCTGAGGGGCGCGGGCGATGAGCAGTTCTTC.

Notes on this clone: Just one base apart from a much larger clone, this may be a read error. Different DNA sequences within this sample yield the same CDR3. V gene TRBV7-2 combines with J gene TRBJ2-5; D call uncertain. Trimming stripped 4 bases from V and 1 base from J, with 13 bases between. Looked up from germline, CDR1 is SGHTA and CDR2 is FQGNSA. This CDR3 spans 15 amino acids. CDR3 bases: TGTGCCAGCAGCTCGGGCAGGTCTGGCCAAGAGACCCAGTACTTC. This translates into CASSSGRSGQETQYF.

This clone occurred many times. V is TRBV15 and J is TRBJ2-1; 9 nucleotides line up with TRBD2. J was trimmed by 3 bases and V by 3 bases; bases with no gene match: 6. CDR1 is LNHNV and CDR2 is YYDKDF in the germline V gene (reference sequence). The CDR3 has 16 residues. The CDR3 sequence is CATSREAGGNYNEQFF. The DNA for the CDR3 is TGTGCCACCAGCAGGGAAGCGGGAGGTAACTACAATGAGCAGTTCTTC.

This clone has a count of ten or more. The chain is built from TRBV7-3 and TRBJ2-1; D is possibly TRBD2 (5 bases). Between the trimmed V and J ends, which lost 5 bases and 11 bases, there was a span of 19 bases. The CDR3 sequence is 14 residues long. Germline V CDR1 and CDR2: SGHTA, FQGTGA. Written as DNA, the CDR3 is TGTGCCAGCAGCCCATCGACTAACGCGAACCAGCAGTTCTTC. Amino acids: CASSPSTNANQQFF.

This clone was observed a single time. The CDR3 region has the DNA TGCAGTGCTAGAATGACAGGCCCCTACGATCGGTACTTC. Translating it yields CSARMTGPYDRYF. The rearrangement uses TRBV20-1 and TRBJ2-7, with D possibly matching TRBD1 (6 bases). Trimming cost V 2 bases and J 12 bases, with 20 bases left between them. This CDR3 region has 13 residues. Germline V gene sequence: CDR1 DFQATT, CDR2 SNEGSKA (reference sequence).

This clone has a count of ten or more. The chain couples TRBV19 to TRBJ1-5; unclear D gene. Trimming removed 4 bases at V and 4 bases at J, with 11 bases between. CDR1 and CDR2 from the germline V gene are LNHDA and SQIVND (reference sequence). The CDR3 has 14 amino acids. CDR3 DNA: TGTGCCAGTAGTAAGCTCTCGGCAAATCAGCCCCAGCATTTT. Protein sequence: CASSKLSANQPQHF. Based on the CDR3 plus reference TRBV19 and TRBJ1-5, the full variable domain is DGGITQSPKYLFRKEGQNVTLSCEQNLNHDAMYWYRQDPGQGLRLIYYSQIVNDFQKGDIAEGYSVSREKKESFPLTVTSAQKNPTAFYLCASSKLSANQPQHFGDGTRLSIL.

This clone was recorded a few times. This may be a read error: a much more frequent sequence differs by one nucleotide. This chain joins TRBV12-3 or TRBV12-4 and TRBJ1-1; TRBD1 is a possible D gene (5 bases). This CDR3 region has 14 residues. The V gene lost 7 bases and the J gene lost 3 bases, with 15 bases spanning the gap. The CDR3 is CASTKSGGDTEAFF. The DNA for the CDR3 is TGTGCCAGCACCAAAAGTGGGGGGGACACTGAAGCTTTCTTT.

Within the sample, this clone is medium-sized. V gene TRBV6-2 or TRBV6-3 combines with J gene TRBJ2-7; 8 bases fit TRBD1. CDR1 and CDR2 from the germline V gene are MNHEY and SVGEGT. The CDR3 runs 16 residues. V lost 6 bases and J lost 3; bases outside the gene matches: 13. The CDR3 region is CASSGATRGQGYEQYF. The CDR3 coding sequence is TGTGCCAGCAGCGGGGCCACGCGTGGACAGGGCTACGAGCAGTACTTC.

This clone was observed at least ten times. The rearrangement joins TRBV4-2 to TRBJ2-1; D ambiguous. The germline V gene encodes CDR1 LGHNA and CDR2 YNFKEQ. With 0 bases removed from V and 0 bases from J, the gap between germline ends came to 12 bases. This CDR3 has 17 residues. The CDR3 region is CASSQDPSQSSYNEQFF. In DNA, the CDR3 is TGTGCCAGCAGCCAAGATCCGAGCCAGAGCTCCTACAATGAGCAGTTCTTC.

The chain links TRBV28 to TRBJ1-6; unclear D gene. The germline gives CDR1 MDHEN, CDR2 SYDVKM. V gave up 4 bases and J gave up 3 bases, with 7 bases separating them. This CDR3 is 14 amino acids long. Written as DNA, the CDR3 is TGTGCCAGCAGTTCCCTCCACTATAATTCACCCCTCCACTTT. Its protein is CASSSLHYNSPLHF.